The 21 T cell receptor beta chains below all came from one sample that was sequenced in a study of cytomegalovirus exposure and HLA in healthy donors. PCR was performed using 60 Vbeta and 13 Jbeta primers. Profiling relied on immunoSEQ multiplex PCR, and the TCRdb table lists in-frame clones only, not all of them. The data show 100,000 or so clones, with 60% to 80% seen just once and around a tenth held by the top ten. Sequencing was done on a sample of PBMCs. These receptor sequences come from a male donor in good health and CMV-seropositive.

The chain uses TRBV19 and TRBJ2-7; tentatively, D is TRBD2 (5 bases). Trimming left V 3 bases short and J 4 bases short, with 16 bases between. The CDR3 covers 15 residues. Looked up from germline, CDR1 is LNHDA and CDR2 is SQIVND (reference sequence). The CDR3 nucleotides are TGTGCCAGTAGTATCCGGGCAACCCGGGATTACGAGCAGTACTTC. It yields the protein CASSIRATRDYEQYF.

This clone has only a few counts. The chain carries TRBV11-2 and TRBJ1-1; D might be TRBD1 (6 bases). V lost 5 bases and J lost 9, with 16 bases in between. Germline V gene data show CDR1 as SGHAT and CDR2 as FQNNGV. The length of the CDR3 is 13 residues. The CDR3 sequence: CASSTFQGQQAFF. CDR3 in DNA: TGTGCCAGCAGCACCTTCCAGGGGCAACAAGCTTTCTTT.

V usage is TRBV6-6 and J usage is TRBJ2-3; weak D call: TRBD2 (5 bases). The V end lost 5 bases, the J end lost 3 bases, and 9 bases lay between the germline ends. Germline V gene data show CDR1 as MNHNY and CDR2 as SVGAGI (reference sequence). The length of the CDR3 is 13 residues. The CDR3: CASSNRETDTQYF. The CDR3 DNA is TGTGCCAGCAGTAACCGGGAAACAGATACGCAGTATTTT.

The rearrangement links TRBV10-3 to TRBJ2-7; 16 nucleotides agree with TRBD2. J gave up 5 bases and V 4 bases, and 8 bases lay outside the gene matches. CDR1 and CDR2 (germline): ENHRY, SYGVKD. The CDR3 sequence is 17 residues long. CDR3 amino acids: CAISAMGLAGGRNEQYF. For the CDR3, the DNA is TGTGCCATCAGTGCAATGGGACTAGCGGGAGGGAGGAACGAGCAGTACTTC.

The V gene is TRBV28, the J gene TRBJ1-6; D not certain. The germline V and J ends were trimmed by 5 bases and 0 bases, with 11 bases remaining between them. The germline gives CDR1 MDHEN, CDR2 SYDVKM. CDR3 size: 16 residues. The CDR3 DNA reads TGTGCCAGCAGTGTCCCAGGTGGCTCCTATAATTCACCCCTCCACTTT. Amino acids: CASSVPGGSYNSPLHF.

Here the CDR3 reads CASSQGRTYGYTF. As DNA, the CDR3 is TGTGCCAGCAGCCAAGGAAGGACTTATGGCTACACCTTC. V usage is TRBV14 and J usage is TRBJ1-2; D unresolved. Trimming removed 1 base at V and 5 bases at J, with 8 bases between. The length of the CDR3 is 13 residues. Germline CDR1 reads SGHDN; CDR2 reads FVKESK.

There are a few counts of this clone. This chain connects TRBV6-5 to TRBJ2-1; 13 bases are a match to TRBD2. V was pared by 4 bases and J by 4 bases, with 4 bases of the junction left unmatched. The germline V gene has CDR1 MNHEY and CDR2 SVGAGI. The CDR3 has 16 residues. The CDR3 DNA reads TGTGCCAGCAGTTCCCGACTAGCGGGAGGATACAATGAGCAGTTCTTC. It encodes CASSSRLAGGYNEQFF.

The chain recombines TRBV4-3 with TRBJ2-7, with D unresolved. The germline V gene encodes CDR1 LGHNA and CDR2 YSLEER. The CDR3 is 15 residues long. Trimming stripped 0 bases from V and 7 bases from J, with 16 bases between. CDR3 protein: CASSQDYTTPREQYF. The CDR3 DNA sequence: TGCGCCAGCAGCCAAGATTACACGACCCCGAGGGAGCAGTACTTC.

This clone has just a few counts. V is TRBV30 and J is TRBJ2-7; no clear D. CDR1 and CDR2 from the germline V gene are GTSNPN and SVGIG (reference sequence). The germline V and J ends were trimmed by 1 base and 4 bases, with 5 bases remaining between them. The CDR3 has 11 residues. As DNA, the CDR3 is TGTGCCTGGAGTGCCAATTACGAGCAGTACTTC. It encodes CAWSANYEQYF.

The genes are TRBV2 and TRBJ2-7; 13 bases are shared with TRBD2. The CDR3 is 11 amino acids. After removal of 8 bases from V and 13 bases from J, the junction contained 5 bases not matched to a gene. The germline CDR1 and CDR2 sequences are SNHLY and FYNNEI. CDR3 sequence reads: CASSRTSGGYF. The CDR3 DNA follows: TGTGCCAGCTCCCGGACTAGCGGGGGATACTTC. Looking up the rest from reference TRBV2 and TRBJ2-7 gives the full variable domain: EPEVTQTPSHQVTQMGQEVILRCVPISNHLYFYWYRQILGQKVEFLVSFYNNEISEKSEIFDDQFSVERPDGSNFTLKIRSTKLEDSAMYFCASSRTSGGYFGPGTRLTVT.

This clone has a single count. The chain uses TRBV28 and TRBJ2-7; 10 bases map to TRBD2. Germline V gene data show CDR1 as MDHEN and CDR2 as SYDVKM. V lost 7 bases and J lost 0; bases outside the gene matches: 9. This CDR3 contains 16 residues. In nucleotides, the CDR3 is TGTGCCAGCACCCTAGGGCTAGCGGGAGCCTCCTACGAGCAGTACTTC. Its protein product is CASTLGLAGASYEQYF.

The CDR3 protein is CASSVTEASGPYNEQFF. The CDR3 DNA sequence: TGTGCCAGCAGCGTAACCGAGGCTAGCGGGCCTTACAATGAGCAGTTCTTC. The rearrangement uses TRBV9 and TRBJ2-1; 8 nucleotides align to TRBD2. This CDR3 is built from 17 residues. Germline CDR1 SGDLS, CDR2 YYNGEE. Trimming took 1 base from V and 4 from J; bases not matched to a gene: 10. Full variable domain (missing parts from reference TRBV9 and TRBJ2-1): DSGVTQTPKHLITATGQRVTLRCSPRSGDLSVYWYQQSLDQGLQFLIQYYNGEERAKGNILERFSAQQFPDLHSELNLSSLELGDSALYFCASSVTEASGPYNEQFFGPGTRLTVL.

This clone turned up a few times. This sequence joins TRBV7-9 and TRBJ2-7; 8 nucleotides line up with TRBD1. Germline trimming cut 5 bases from V and 2 bases from J; bases unmatched to any gene: 5. The CDR3 extends over 14 amino acids. The V gene's germline CDR1 is SEHNR and CDR2 FQNEAQ (reference sequence). Here the CDR3 DNA reads TGTGCCAGCAGCAACACGGGACAGGCCTACGAGCAGTACTTC. This sequence encodes CASSNTGQAYEQYF.

J is TRBJ2-3 and V is TRBV21-1; the table's TRBD2 call for D was not verified on the DNA. TRBV21-1 is a documented pseudogene. CDR3 length equals 20 residues. The chain's CDR3 is CASSLPEGNPSRYPTDTQYF. In nucleotides, the CDR3 is TGTGCCAGCAGCCTCCCCGAGGGCAACCCCAGTCGATATCCCACAGATACGCAGTATTTT.

This clone appeared a few times. The rearrangement uses TRBV9 and TRBJ2-1; TRBD2 agrees at 11 bases. The CDR3 loop spans 18 amino acids. Germline CDR1 is SGDLS and CDR2 is YYNGEE. Unmatched junction bases numbered 12, after V lost 1 base and J lost 6 bases. The CDR3 protein is CASSVTPSGTSGVNEQFF. DNA for the CDR3: TGTGCCAGCAGCGTAACGCCCTCCGGGACTAGCGGAGTCAATGAGCAGTTCTTC. Together with reference TRBV9 and TRBJ2-1, the CDR3 gives the full variable domain: DSGVTQTPKHLITATGQRVTLRCSPRSGDLSVYWYQQSLDQGLQFLIQYYNGEERAKGNILERFSAQQFPDLHSELNLSSLELGDSALYFCASSVTPSGTSGVNEQFFGPGTRLTVL.

The J gene is TRBJ1-2, the V gene TRBV4-3; TRBD1 might be the D (6 bases). Trimming removed 1 base from V and 8 bases from J, with 17 bases in between. The CDR3 covers 15 residues. Germline assignment: CDR1 LGHNA and CDR2 YSLEER. CDR3 nucleotides: TGCGCCAGCAGCCAAGCCCAACAGGGAAGGGGGGGCTACACCTTC. Translating gives CASSQAQQGRGGYTF.

The chain employs TRBV10-3 and TRBJ1-5, with 7 nucleotides matching TRBD1. Germline V lookup: CDR1 ENHRY, CDR2 SYGVKD. The CDR3 runs to 15 residues. V trimming: 6 bases; J trimming: 0 bases; junction bases outside the gene matches: 5. CDR3 nucleotides: TGTGCCATCAGGGGGACAGCTGATAGCAATCAGCCCCAGCATTTT. Translating it yields CAIRGTADSNQPQHF.

The J gene is TRBJ2-2, the V gene TRBV18; D unclear. The V end lost 0 bases, the J end lost 6 bases, and 14 bases lay between the germline ends. This CDR3 is built from 16 residues. Germline values: CDR1 KGHSH, CDR2 LQKENI. The chain's CDR3 is CASSPPNRYDSGELFF. The CDR3, as DNA: TGTGCCAGCTCACCACCCAACCGATATGACTCCGGGGAGCTGTTTTTT.

This clone occurred a few times. The V call is TRBV18, the J call TRBJ1-1; D is undetermined. The CDR3 is 14 amino acids. The germline V gene encodes CDR1 KGHSH and CDR2 LQKENI. Trimming stripped 4 bases from V and 6 bases from J, with 15 bases between. Written as DNA, the CDR3 is TGTGCCAGCTCACAGGCGGCGAACGGGGCTGAAGCTTTCTTT. Translation: CASSQAANGAEAFF.

The rearrangement links TRBV18 to TRBJ1-5; D is possibly TRBD1 (5 bases). V was pared by 2 bases and J by 4 bases, with 12 bases between. CDR1 is KGHSH and CDR2 is LQKENI in the germline V gene. This CDR3 is 15 amino acids long. DNA for the CDR3: TGTGCCAGCTCACCAATTCCGGGGGATAATCAGCCCCAGCATTTT. Amino acid sequence: CASSPIPGDNQPQHF.

This clone came up a few times. The sample has other DNA sequences that encode this CDR3 too. J is TRBJ2-7 and V is TRBV6-6, with D tentatively TRBD2 (6 bases). This CDR3 is built from 16 residues. The germline CDR1 and CDR2 sequences are MNHNY and SVGAGI (reference sequence). Trimming removed 0 bases from V and 0 bases from J, with 12 bases in between. CDR3 in DNA: TGTGCCAGCAGTTACTCGGGCGGGGTTAGCTCCTACGAGCAGTACTTC. Encoded protein: CASSYSGGVSSYEQYF.